This TCR beta chain was found in a study of T-cell memory formation after mild COVID-19. About the study: TCR clustering was largely donor specific. Whole-study findings and limits: Contracting CD4+ clones lay largely in CM and EM, with CD8+ ones residing in EMRA. Clones contracting day 15 to 85 were balanced CD4/CD8; later expanders leaned CD4+. Some clones that responded turned up in pre-infection memory, which suggests that cross-reactive memory joined in.

This clonotype was seen a few times. As yet, its antigen is unknown. TCRdb reprocessed the 5' RACE reads via MiXCR and lists one record per CDR3 protein. Among roughly 400,000 distinct CDR3 sequences listed, less than 25% were seen once. The V gene's germline CDR1 is LNHNV and CDR2 YYDKDF (reference sequence). This CDR3 contains 15 residues. Trimming removed 0 bases at V and 3 bases at J, with 12 bases between. Material for sequencing was PBMCs or a T cell subset sorted from them (not recorded which). The TCR sequence derives from an adult woman who had mild COVID-19 (a few samples of this study predate the infection). Cell type and time point are not known. The rearrangement links TRBV15 to TRBJ2-7; D is possibly TRBD2 (6 bases). The CDR3 spells CATSRESGGSYEQYF. The DNA of the CDR3 is TGTGCCACCAGCAGAGAAAGTGGAGGGAGCTACGAGCAGTACTTC.